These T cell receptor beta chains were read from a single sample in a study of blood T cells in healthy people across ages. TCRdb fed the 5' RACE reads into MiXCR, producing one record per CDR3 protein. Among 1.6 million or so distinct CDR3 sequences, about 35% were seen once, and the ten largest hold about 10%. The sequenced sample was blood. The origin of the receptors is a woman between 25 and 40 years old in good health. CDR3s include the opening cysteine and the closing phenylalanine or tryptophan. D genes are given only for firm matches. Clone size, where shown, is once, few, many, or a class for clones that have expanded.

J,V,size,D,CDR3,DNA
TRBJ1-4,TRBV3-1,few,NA,CASSQPGKLFF,TGTGCCAGCAGCCAACCTGGAAAACTGTTTTTT
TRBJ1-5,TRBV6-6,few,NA,CASSYVIGQPQHF,TGTGCCAGCAGTTACGTAATCGGTCAGCCCCAGCATTTT
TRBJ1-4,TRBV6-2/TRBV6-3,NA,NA,CASKDRSEKLFF,TGTGCCAGCAAGGACCGGAGTGAAAAACTGTTTTTT
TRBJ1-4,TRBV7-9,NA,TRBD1,CASSGQGRAEKLFF,TGTGCCAGCAGCGGACAGGGACGGGCTGAAAAACTGTTTTTT
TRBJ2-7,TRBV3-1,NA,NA,CASSHGQNYYEQYF,TGTGCCAGCAGCCACGGACAGAACTACTACGAGCAGTACTTC
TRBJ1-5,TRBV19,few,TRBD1,CASMDRGLIQPQHF,TGTGCCAGTATGGACAGGGGGCTGATTCAGCCCCAGCATTTT
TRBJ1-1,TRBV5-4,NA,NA,CASSLGQGLGKGTEAFF,TGTGCCAGCAGCTTGGGGCAGGGGTTGGGGAAAGGCACTGAAGCTTTCTTT
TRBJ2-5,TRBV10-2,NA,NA,CASSEIRAHQETQYF,TGCGCCAGCAGTGAGATAAGGGCCCATCAAGAGACCCAGTACTTC
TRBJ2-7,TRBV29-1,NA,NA,CSVVGEADGEQYF,TGCAGCGTTGTGGGGGAAGCGGATGGCGAGCAGTACTTC
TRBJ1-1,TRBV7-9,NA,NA,CASSLKRINTEAFF,TGTGCCAGCAGCTTAAAGCGGATAAACACTGAAGCTTTCTTT
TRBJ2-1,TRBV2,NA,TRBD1,CASRVDRGLYNEQFF,TGTGCCAGCAGGGTTGACAGGGGGCTCTACAATGAGCAGTTCTTC
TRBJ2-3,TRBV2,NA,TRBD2,CASSENLAAQYF,TGTGCCAGCAGTGAAAATCTAGCGGCGCAGTATTTT
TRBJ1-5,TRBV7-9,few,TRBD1,CASSVGTGIQPQHF,TGTGCCAGCAGCGTAGGGACAGGGATTCAGCCCCAGCATTTT
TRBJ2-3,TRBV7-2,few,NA,CASSPEGARSTDTQYF,TGTGCCAGCAGCCCGGAGGGAGCGAGAAGCACAGATACGCAGTATTTT
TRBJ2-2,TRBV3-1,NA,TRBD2,CASSVKITRLTSGAANTGELFF,TGTGCCAGCAGCGTGAAAATCACCCGATTGACTAGCGGGGCAGCGAACACCGGGGAGCTGTTTTTT
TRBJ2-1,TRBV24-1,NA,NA,CTTSDYSLVEPNEQFF,TGTACCACCAGTGATTACTCCTTAGTTGAGCCCAATGAGCAGTTCTTC
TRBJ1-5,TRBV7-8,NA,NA,CASSTQGEVAYSNQPQHF,TGCGCCAGCAGCACACAGGGAGAGGTTGCCTATAGCAATCAGCCCCAGCATTTT
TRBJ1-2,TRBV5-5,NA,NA,CASSSPSSRGYTF,TGTGCCAGCAGCTCCCCTTCCTCCCGGGGCTACACCTTC
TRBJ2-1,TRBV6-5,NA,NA,CASSTRRRGGWVNEQFF,TGTGCCAGCAGTACCCGAAGGAGAGGGGGATGGGTCAATGAGCAGTTCTTC
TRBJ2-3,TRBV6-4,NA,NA,CASIILRPQARGTPKDTQYF,TGTGCCAGCATAATCCTGAGACCCCAGGCCCGGGGTACACCCAAAGATACGCAGTATTTT
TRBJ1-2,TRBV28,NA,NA,CASSLIFRGGYTF,TGTGCCAGCAGTTTAATTTTTAGGGGAGGCTACACCTTC
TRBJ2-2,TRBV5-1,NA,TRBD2,CASKVAGNTGELFF,TGCGCCAGCAAGGTAGCGGGGAACACCGGGGAGCTGTTTTTT
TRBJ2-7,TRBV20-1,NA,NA,CSARQGYGKGEQYF,TGCAGTGCTAGACAGGGGTATGGAAAGGGCGAGCAGTACTTC
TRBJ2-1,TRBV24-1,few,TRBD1,CATSDRGQGGQTGEQFF,TGTGCCACCAGTGACCGAGGACAGGGTGGCCAGACGGGTGAGCAGTTCTTC
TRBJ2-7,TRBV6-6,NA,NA,CASTYQWDYEQYF,TGTGCCAGCACGTATCAATGGGACTACGAGCAGTACTTC
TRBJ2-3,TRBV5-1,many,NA,CASSLGQGYTDTQYF,TGCGCCAGCAGCCTGGGACAAGGGTACACAGATACGCAGTATTTT
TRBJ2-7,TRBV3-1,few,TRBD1,CASSLSRGTGGSEQYF,TGTGCCAGCAGCCTATCGAGGGGGACAGGGGGCTCCGAGCAGTACTTC
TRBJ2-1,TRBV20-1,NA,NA,CSAPLEGWTNEQFF,TGCAGTGCACCCCTCGAGGGATGGACCAATGAGCAGTTCTTC
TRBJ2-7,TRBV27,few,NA,CATTRQGGSLEQYF,TGTGCCACAACTCGACAGGGAGGAAGCCTCGAGCAGTACTTC
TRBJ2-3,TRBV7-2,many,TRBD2,CASSRLAGGDTQYF,TGTGCCAGCAGCCGACTAGCGGGGGGGGATACGCAGTATTTT
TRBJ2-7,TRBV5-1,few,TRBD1,CASSRGTGMSSYEQYF,TGCGCCAGCAGCCGTGGGACAGGGATGAGCTCCTACGAGCAGTACTTC
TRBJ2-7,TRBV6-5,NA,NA,CASSFSGHNEQYF,TGTGCCAGCAGTTTCTCAGGACACAACGAGCAGTACTTC
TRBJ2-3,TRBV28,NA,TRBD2,CASTLLANTDTQYF,TGTGCCAGCACCCTACTAGCGAATACAGATACGCAGTATTTT
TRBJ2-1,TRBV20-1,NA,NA,CSAPTTGTANYNEQFF,TGCAGTGCTCCAACTACCGGGACGGCTAATTACAATGAGCAGTTCTTC
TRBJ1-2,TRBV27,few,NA,CASSLRGANYGYTF,TGTGCCAGCAGTTTGAGGGGAGCTAACTATGGCTACACCTTC
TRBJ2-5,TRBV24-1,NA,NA,CATSYPKQGATSGPETQYF,TGTGCCACCAGTTATCCTAAACAGGGGGCCACTAGCGGCCCGGAGACCCAGTACTTC
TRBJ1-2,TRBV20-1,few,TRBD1,CSASRDRDYGYTF,TGCAGTGCTAGCCGGGACAGGGACTATGGCTACACCTTC
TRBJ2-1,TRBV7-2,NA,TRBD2,CASSGPGLAGGFF,TGTGCCAGCAGCGGGCCGGGACTAGCGGGGGGGTTCTTC
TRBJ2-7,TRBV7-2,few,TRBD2,CASSTGLAGGNYEQYF,TGTGCCAGCAGTACCGGACTAGCGGGAGGAAATTACGAGCAGTACTTC
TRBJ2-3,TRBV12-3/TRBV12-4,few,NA,CASTTGLITDTQYF,TGTGCCAGCACTACTGGACTAATCACAGATACGCAGTATTTT
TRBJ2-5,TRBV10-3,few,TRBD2,CAISEASGGQETQYF,TGTGCCATCAGTGAGGCCAGCGGGGGCCAAGAGACCCAGTACTTC
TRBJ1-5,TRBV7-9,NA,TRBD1,CASDSDRYQPQHF,TGTGCCAGCGACTCGGACAGGTATCAGCCCCAGCATTTT
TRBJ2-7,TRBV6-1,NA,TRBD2,CASSPGLLLAQRSYEQYF,TGTGCCAGCAGCCCTGGGCTATTACTAGCGCAGCGCTCCTACGAGCAGTACTTC
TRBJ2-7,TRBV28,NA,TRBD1,CASALRGTGVGIGEQYF,TGTGCCAGCGCACTGCGTGGGACAGGGGTTGGAATCGGCGAGCAGTACTTC
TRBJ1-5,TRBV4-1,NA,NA,CASSDLLRGNQPQHF,TGCGCCAGCAGCGATCTTTTGAGGGGGAATCAGCCCCAGCATTTT
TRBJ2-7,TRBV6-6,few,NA,CASSYSRGQVYEQYF,TGTGCCAGCAGTTACAGCCGGGGCCAAGTCTACGAGCAGTACTTC
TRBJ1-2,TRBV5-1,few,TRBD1,CASSLTGTGGRGYTF,TGCGCCAGCAGCTTGACCGGGACAGGGGGCCGTGGCTACACCTTC
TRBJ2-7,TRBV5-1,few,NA,CASSMDYEQYF,TGCGCCAGCAGCATGGACTACGAGCAGTACTTC
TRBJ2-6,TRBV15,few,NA,CATSRDSGSRSGANVLTF,TGTGCCACCAGCAGAGATAGCGGCAGCCGCTCTGGGGCCAACGTCCTGACTTTC
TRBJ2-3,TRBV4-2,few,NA,CASSQDGLFTDTQYF,TGTGCCAGCAGCCAAGATGGACTTTTCACAGATACGCAGTATTTT
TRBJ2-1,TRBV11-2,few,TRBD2,CASSSGGLNNEQFF,TGTGCCAGCAGCTCGGGGGGGCTGAACAATGAGCAGTTCTTC
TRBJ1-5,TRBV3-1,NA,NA,CASSQGGGRMGPQHF,TGTGCCAGCAGCCAAGGCGGGGGAAGGATGGGGCCCCAGCATTTT
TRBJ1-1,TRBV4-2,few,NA,CASRLETGSEAFF,TGTGCCAGCAGGTTGGAGACGGGTAGTGAAGCTTTCTTT